A single sample gave rise to the 30 T cell receptor beta chains below, sequenced in a study of Tregs in tolerant kidney transplant recipients. Profiling relied on immunoSEQ multiplex PCR, and the TCRdb table lists in-frame clones only, not all of them. The table has 85,000 to 90,000 clones, around 90% seen once. Sequences were obtained from CD8+ T cells from blood. Receptor source: a human donor in good health.

CDR3 loop: CASSYSRPGELFF. The CDR3 nucleotides are TGTGCCAGCAGTTACTCCCGCCCCGGGGAGCTGTTTTTT. J is TRBJ2-2 and V is TRBV6-5; D gene unclear. Trimming shortened V by 0 bases and J by 6 bases, and 5 bases separated the two germline ends. Germline V CDR1 and CDR2: MNHEY, SVGAGI. This CDR3 spans 13 amino acids.

This chain uses TRBV19 with TRBJ2-2; the match to TRBD1 covers 10 bases. CDR1 and CDR2 from the germline V gene are LNHDA and SQIVND (reference sequence). J gave up 4 bases and V 9 bases, and 11 bases lay outside the gene matches. CDR3 length: 16 amino acids. The CDR3 region has the DNA TGTGCCAGCAAACCACGGACAGGGGGTTTCACCGGGGAGCTGTTTTTT. As protein: CASKPRTGGFTGELFF.

The chain employs TRBV27 and TRBJ2-3; TRBD2 aligns across 11 bases. There are 15 residues in the CDR3. The junction had 4 bases not matched to a gene; V was cut back by 5 bases and J by 3 bases. CDR1 and CDR2 from the germline V gene are MNHEY and SMNVEV (reference sequence). This CDR3 reads CASSQLAGGTDTQYF. The CDR3, as DNA: TGTGCCAGCAGTCAGCTAGCGGGGGGAACAGATACGCAGTATTTT.

This rearrangement joins TRBV27 to TRBJ2-1, with TRBD2 matching 12 bases. CDR1 and CDR2 (germline): MNHEY, SMNVEV (reference sequence). The CDR3 is 16 amino acids. The V and J ends lost 3 bases and 6 bases, in that order; junction bases with no gene match: 6. The CDR3 here is CASSLILAGGPNEQFF. For the CDR3, the DNA is TGTGCCAGCAGTTTGATCCTAGCGGGAGGGCCCAATGAGCAGTTCTTC.

CDR3 sequence: CASSQSGTANTEAFF. In DNA form, the CDR3 reads TGCGCCAGCAGCCAGTCCGGGACAGCGAACACTGAAGCTTTCTTT. The rearrangement uses TRBV4-1 and TRBJ1-1; 7 bases align to TRBD1. Germline loops: CDR1 MGHRA, CDR2 YSYEKL. The CDR3 consists of 15 residues. The V and J ends lost 3 bases and 1 base, in that order; junction bases with no gene match: 5.

This chain uses TRBV6-1 with TRBJ1-5; no firm D call. The germline V and J ends were trimmed by 1 base and 0 bases, with 10 bases remaining between them. The CDR3 is 16 residues long. Germline CDR1 reads MNHNS; CDR2 reads SASEGT. CDR3 in amino acids: CASSEGQFYSNQPQHF. CDR3 in DNA: TGTGCCAGCAGTGAAGGGCAGTTTTATAGCAATCAGCCCCAGCATTTT.

There are a few counts of this clone. V gene TRBV2 combines with J gene TRBJ1-5; no reliable D call. From germline, CDR1 is SNHLY and CDR2 FYNNEI. V lost 7 bases and J 0 bases, leaving 10 bases between the germline ends. This CDR3 region has 14 residues. CDR3 protein: CASTLTSSNQPQHF. Here the CDR3 DNA reads TGTGCCAGCACCCTGACAAGTAGCAATCAGCCCCAGCATTTT.

DNA of the CDR3: TGTGCCTGGAGTGTAGGCAGGAGCTACGAGCAGTACTTC. Protein: CAWSVGRSYEQYF. V usage is TRBV30 and J usage is TRBJ2-7; no reliable D call. The CDR3 runs 13 residues. V was pared by 0 bases and J by 3 bases, with 9 bases between. Per germline, CDR1 GTSNPN and CDR2 SVGIG (reference sequence).

V is TRBV7-9 and J is TRBJ1-1; D unresolved. Between the trimmed V and J ends, which lost 1 base and 0 bases, there was a span of 9 bases. This CDR3 spans 15 amino acids. Germline CDR1 is SEHNR and CDR2 is FQNEAQ (reference sequence). CDR3 region: CASSLGRGVNTEAFF. The CDR3 DNA reads as TGTGCCAGCAGCTTAGGTCGTGGGGTGAACACTGAAGCTTTCTTT.

This clone was seen only once. The chain links TRBV20-1 to TRBJ2-7, with TRBD2 as a possible D gene (6 bases). The CDR3 length is 10 residues. The germline V gene encodes CDR1 DFQATT and CDR2 SNEGSKA (reference sequence). V gave up 1 base and J gave up 10 bases, with 8 bases separating them. CDR3 sequence: CSARATRQYF. CDR3 coding DNA: TGCAGTGCTAGAGCGACTAGACAGTACTTC.

The V and J genes are TRBV18 and TRBJ2-7; 10 bases agree with TRBD1. This CDR3 is 13 amino acids long. The V gene end was trimmed by 3 bases and the J gene end by 7 bases; junction bases not matched to a gene: 3. Germline V gene lookup returns CDR1 KGHSH and CDR2 LQKENI. This CDR3 is CASSPGTGVEQYF. The CDR3 DNA sequence: TGTGCCAGCTCACCCGGGACAGGGGTTGAGCAGTACTTC.

The V gene is TRBV11-2, the J gene TRBJ2-5; a possible D gene is TRBD1 (6 bases). Per the germline V gene, CDR1 is SGHAT and CDR2 is FQNNGV. V lost 5 bases and J 2 bases, leaving 15 bases between the germline ends. This CDR3 comprises 15 residues. The CDR3 here is CASSDLLDRQETQYF. CDR3 coding DNA: TGTGCCAGCAGCGACCTCCTGGACAGACAAGAGACCCAGTACTTC.

This clone has a handful of counts. This chain uses TRBV6-5 with TRBJ2-2; 7 nucleotides match TRBD1. Germline lookup yields CDR1 MNHEY and CDR2 SVGAGI. This CDR3 comprises 13 residues. With 11 bases clipped from V and 7 bases from J, the junction kept 10 bases outside the gene matches. The CDR3 sequence is CAASYRGDGELFF. CDR3 DNA: TGTGCCGCTAGTTACAGGGGAGACGGGGAGCTGTTTTTT.

The chain recombines TRBV6-1 with TRBJ2-7, with unresolved D. The CDR3 runs 12 residues. V was clipped by 10 bases and J by 2 bases, with 12 bases between them. Germline V gene lookup returns CDR1 MNHNS and CDR2 SASEGT. In nucleotides, the CDR3 is TGTGCCACCGAGACTGGTCCCTACGAGCAGTACTTC. Encoded protein: CATETGPYEQYF.

V gene TRBV5-4 combines with J gene TRBJ2-3; D not certain. Germline CDR1 and CDR2: SGHNT and YYREEE (reference sequence). The CDR3 has 14 amino acids. The V and J ends lost 4 bases and 1 base respectively, with 10 bases between them. CDR3 in amino acids: CASSTLTGTDTQYF. The CDR3 region has the DNA TGTGCCAGCAGCACCCTTACAGGCACAGATACGCAGTATTTT.

As DNA, the CDR3 is TGTGCCAGCAGCCCGGGGGGAAGCGAGCAGTACTTC. As protein: CASSPGGSEQYF. V is TRBV6-5 and J is TRBJ2-5, with 7 positions matching TRBD2. With the DNA end fitting TRBJ2-7 better, the J assignment may be wrong. The CDR3 spans 12 residues. Germline V gene data show CDR1 as MNHEY and CDR2 as SVGAGI.

This clone was picked up a small number of times. The rearrangement uses TRBV7-9 and TRBJ2-7, with 7 nucleotides matching TRBD1. In germline, CDR1 is SEHNR, CDR2 FQNEAQ (reference sequence). The CDR3 runs to 15 residues. Trimming at V came to 5 bases and at J to 3 bases, leaving 10 bases not matched to a gene. CDR3 amino acids: CASSTTGAGVYEQYF. The CDR3 nucleotides are TGTGCCAGCAGCACCACAGGGGCGGGCGTCTACGAGCAGTACTTC.

The V gene is TRBV10-2, the J gene TRBJ1-5; D remains ambiguous. The ends were cut back, 6 bases at V and 6 bases at J, with 12 bases in the middle. Germline assignment: CDR1 WSHSY and CDR2 SAAADI. There are 13 residues in the CDR3. The CDR3 here is CASREGWGQPQHF. CDR3 coding DNA: TGCGCCAGCAGAGAAGGCTGGGGTCAGCCCCAGCATTTT.

This clone has a handful of counts. J is TRBJ1-3 and V is TRBV9; D is ambiguous. Germline-derived CDR1 and CDR2 are SGDLS and YYNGEE. The CDR3 has 13 residues. The V end lost 0 bases, the J end lost 9 bases, and 10 bases lay between the germline ends. The chain's CDR3 is CASSVGTAGTIYF. The DNA of the CDR3 is TGTGCCAGCAGCGTAGGGACCGCCGGCACCATATATTTT.

The chain couples TRBV19 to TRBJ1-5; 7 bases align to TRBD1. The junction had 7 bases not matched to a gene; V was cut back by 3 bases and J by 5 bases. Germline CDR1 and CDR2: LNHDA and SQIVND (reference sequence). CDR3 length equals 15 residues. In nucleotides, the CDR3 is TGTGCCAGTAGTATTCAGGACAGGAGCCATCAGCCCCAGCATTTT. Protein sequence: CASSIQDRSHQPQHF.

CDR3 coding DNA: TGCGCCAGCAGGGGGGATAACCGGGACGAGCAGTACTTC. Its translation is CASRGDNRDEQYF. This chain joins TRBV10-2 and TRBJ2-7; D might be TRBD1 or TRBD2, each matching 5 bases. From germline, CDR1 is WSHSY and CDR2 SAAADI. The CDR3 length is 13 residues. V lost 6 bases and J lost 5, with 14 bases in between.

V is TRBV27 and J is TRBJ1-5; 9 bases map to TRBD1. This CDR3 comprises 11 residues. Germline loops: CDR1 MNHEY, CDR2 SMNVEV (reference sequence). With 6 bases clipped from V and 14 bases from J, the junction kept 5 bases outside the gene matches. The CDR3 is CASRDRDREHF. As DNA, the CDR3 is TGTGCCAGCAGAGATCGGGACAGGGAGCATTTT.

The V and J genes are TRBV27 and TRBJ2-7, with D perhaps TRBD1 (6 bases). The V gene lost 8 bases and the J gene lost 6 bases, with 23 bases spanning the gap. Per germline, CDR1 MNHEY and CDR2 SMNVEV (reference sequence). This CDR3 is 15 amino acids long. The CDR3 DNA sequence: TGTGCCAGCCCACACCAACAGGGTACTACCTGCGAGCAGTACTTC. Amino acid sequence: CASPHQQGTTCEQYF.

J is TRBJ1-4 and V is TRBV5-6; 10 nucleotides line up with TRBD1. The CDR3 spans 14 residues. Germline V lookup: CDR1 SGHDT, CDR2 YYEEEE. With V trimmed by 4 bases and J by 8 bases, 5 bases remained unmatched. The CDR3 DNA is TGTGCCAGCAGCCCACGGGACAGGGGAGAAAAACTGTTTTTT. This encodes CASSPRDRGEKLFF.

This clone was counted a single time. The rearrangement uses TRBV4-2 and TRBJ2-3; D is unclear. This CDR3 spans 14 amino acids. Trimming took 1 base from V and 6 from J, leaving 11 bases between them. Germline V lookup: CDR1 LGHNA, CDR2 YNFKEQ. CDR3 region: CASSQGLIGDTQYF. CDR3 nucleotides: TGTGCCAGCAGCCAAGGACTTATCGGGGATACGCAGTATTTT.

The chain carries TRBV10-2 and TRBJ2-7, with TRBD2 identical over 9 bases. V lost 7 bases, J lost 2 bases, and 3 bases stayed unmatched. Germline-derived CDR1 and CDR2 are WSHSY and SAAADI. The CDR3 has 13 residues. DNA of the CDR3: TGCGCCAGCACTGGCGGGGGGGCCTACGAGCAGTACTTC. This sequence encodes CASTGGGAYEQYF.

The rearrangement links TRBV6-6 to TRBJ2-7; 7 bases match TRBD1. Germline values: CDR1 MNHNY, CDR2 SVGAGI (reference sequence). There are 16 residues in the CDR3. Trimming cost V 2 bases and J 2 bases; bases outside gene matches: 9. The CDR3: CASSYPLRGLAYEQYF. In DNA, the CDR3 is TGTGCCAGCAGTTACCCCCTGAGGGGGCTTGCCTACGAGCAGTACTTC.

V is TRBV27 and J is TRBJ2-5, with 8 bases identical to TRBD2. Germline V gene lookup returns CDR1 MNHEY and CDR2 SMNVEV (reference sequence). J was trimmed by 4 bases and V by 5 bases; bases with no gene match: 9. This CDR3 contains 15 residues. The chain's CDR3 is CASSPLDGGVETQYF. The CDR3 nucleotides are TGTGCCAGCAGTCCCCTTGACGGGGGGGTAGAGACCCAGTACTTC.

This sequence joins TRBV18 and TRBJ2-1; either TRBD1 or TRBD2 may fit D (5 bases each). Trimming took 4 bases from V and 7 from J, leaving 11 bases between them. Germline V CDR1 and CDR2: KGHSH, LQKENI. The CDR3 totals 13 residues. The CDR3 loop reads CASSLEAGNEQFF. CDR3 nucleotide sequence: TGTGCCAGCTCACTGGAGGCAGGGAATGAGCAGTTCTTC.

This rearrangement joins TRBV30 to TRBJ2-3, with TRBD2 identical over 11 bases. This CDR3 has 14 amino acids. With V trimmed by 8 bases and J by 3 bases, 7 bases remained unmatched. CDR1 GTSNPN and CDR2 SVGIG come from the germline V gene (reference sequence). Here the CDR3 DNA reads TGTGCCCCAAGACTAGCGGGAAGTACAGATACGCAGTATTTT. Amino acids: CAPRLAGSTDTQYF.